A single sample is the source of the 29 T cell receptor beta chains below, sequenced in a study of technical replicates of blood from several donors. Some clones are missing from TCRdb's copy, which holds only in-frame ones; the method was immunoSEQ multiplex PCR. The table shows some 74,000 clones, with 89% occurring only once. The sequenced sample was T cells isolated from PBMCs. Receptors were obtained from a human donor in good health.

This clone appeared a few times. The rearrangement uses TRBV6-7 and TRBJ1-2; perhaps TRBD1 as D (5 bases). TRBV6-7 is sorted into the ORF group, with uncertain function. Trimming removed 2 bases at V and 4 bases at J, with 5 bases between. The CDR3 is 12 amino acids. CDR3 residues: CASSYRGYGYTF. In DNA form, the CDR3 reads TGTGCCAGCAGTTACAGGGGCTATGGCTACACCTTC.

V usage is TRBV6-5 and J usage is TRBJ1-1; D unclear. The germline V and J ends were trimmed by 1 base and 3 bases, with 9 bases remaining between them. The CDR3 contains 14 residues. Germline V gives CDR1 MNHEY, CDR2 SVGAGI. The CDR3: CASSYWRADTEAFF. The CDR3 DNA reads TGTGCCAGCAGTTACTGGAGGGCAGACACTGAAGCTTTCTTT.

The V call is TRBV2, the J call TRBJ1-3; a weak D match, TRBD1 (6 bases). Germline-derived CDR1 and CDR2 are SNHLY and FYNNEI. This CDR3 is 12 amino acids long. The V and J ends lost 9 bases and 3 bases respectively, with 9 bases between them. The CDR3 DNA sequence: TGTGCCAGGACGGGACATGGAAACACCATATATTTT. Its protein is CARTGHGNTIYF.

This chain uses TRBV28 with TRBJ1-2; 7 bases agree with TRBD1. The junction had 6 bases not matched to a gene; V was cut back by 10 bases and J by 4 bases. The CDR3 loop spans 12 amino acids. In germline, CDR1 is MDHEN, CDR2 SYDVKM. The CDR3 DNA reads as TGTGCCAACTACCGGGACAGCTATGGCTACACCTTC. This translates into CANYRDSYGYTF.

This rearrangement joins TRBV11-2 to TRBJ1-1; 7 positions match TRBD1. The length of the CDR3 is 16 residues. Per the germline V gene, CDR1 is SGHAT and CDR2 is FQNNGV. The J segment lost 0 bases and the V segment lost 1 base, leaving 5 bases of the junction unmatched. As DNA, the CDR3 is TGTGCCAGCAGCTTAGGGGGAACAGGGGTGAACACTGAAGCTTTCTTT. Its translation is CASSLGGTGVNTEAFF.

This clone was seen more than once but under ten times. The chain has TRBV9 and TRBJ1-3; 7 bases agree with TRBD1. From germline, CDR1 is SGDLS and CDR2 YYNGEE. Trimming at V came to 3 bases and at J to 6 bases, leaving 6 bases not matched to a gene. This CDR3 is 14 amino acids long. The CDR3 loop is CASSEGQLPNTIYF. The DNA for the CDR3 is TGTGCCAGCAGCGAGGGACAGTTGCCAAACACCATATATTTT.

This chain links TRBV4-1 with TRBJ2-7; 8 nucleotides align to TRBD2. Losses at the gene ends were 1 base for V and 5 bases for J; bases not matched to a gene: 13. Germline CDR1 is MGHRA and CDR2 is YSYEKL. The CDR3 is 17 amino acids. The CDR3 region is CASSQVTPGLEIHEQYF. The CDR3 DNA reads TGCGCCAGCAGCCAAGTGACGCCGGGACTAGAGATCCACGAGCAGTACTTC.

The CDR3 spells CASSQETARHEQFF. Here the CDR3 DNA reads TGCGCCAGCAGCCAAGAGACAGCCAGGCACGAGCAGTTCTTC. The J gene is TRBJ2-1, the V gene TRBV4-3, with D maybe TRBD1 (5 bases). CDR1 LGHNA and CDR2 YSLEER come from the germline V gene. The V and J ends lost 0 bases and 10 bases respectively, with 13 bases between them. The length of the CDR3 is 14 residues.

The rearrangement uses TRBV18 and TRBJ2-5, with no clear D. Germline V gene sequence: CDR1 KGHSH, CDR2 LQKENI. Trimming took off 2 bases at V and 1 base at J, with 14 bases between the two ends. The CDR3 length is 16 residues. CDR3 nucleotides: TGTGCCAGCTCACCATCAGGTTGGGTCTCCCAAGAGACCCAGTACTTC. Its protein is CASSPSGWVSQETQYF.

The chain has TRBV5-8 and TRBJ2-7, with 10 bases that match TRBD1. CDR3 length equals 16 residues. Germline V gene lookup returns CDR1 SGHTS and CDR2 YDEGEE. With 3 bases clipped from V and 3 bases from J, the junction kept 9 bases outside the gene matches. The CDR3 loop is CASSYQTGGINYEQYF. The CDR3 region has the DNA TGTGCCAGCAGCTATCAGACAGGGGGCATAAACTACGAGCAGTACTTC.

V and J are TRBV30 and TRBJ2-3; tentative D call: TRBD2 (6 bases). The CDR3 totals 14 residues. Trimming took 5 bases from V and 2 from J, leaving 14 bases between them. The germline V gene encodes CDR1 GTSNPN and CDR2 SVGIG (reference sequence). CDR3 region: CAWALAALTDTQYF. In nucleotides, the CDR3 is TGTGCCTGGGCCTTAGCGGCTCTCACAGATACGCAGTATTTT.

V is TRBV6-1 and J is TRBJ1-5; the match to TRBD1 covers 8 bases. Germline trimming cut 6 bases from V and 6 bases from J; bases unmatched to any gene: 10. The CDR3 sequence is 15 residues long. Germline lookup yields CDR1 MNHNS and CDR2 SASEGT. CDR3 in amino acids: CASSEGTGLSQPQHF. The DNA for the CDR3 is TGTGCCAGCAGCGAGGGGACAGGTCTCAGTCAGCCCCAGCATTTT.

The chain has TRBV4-1 and TRBJ2-6; TRBD1 might be the D (6 bases). This CDR3 contains 19 residues. Germline lookup yields CDR1 MGHRA and CDR2 YSYEKL. V lost 2 bases, J lost 2 bases, and 19 bases lay in between. CDR3 coding DNA: TGCGCCAGCAGCCAAAAAACCCGGGACACAAAGACTGGGGCCAACGTCCTGACTTTC. Its translation: CASSQKTRDTKTGANVLTF.

The chain carries TRBV28 and TRBJ1-5; D ambiguous. The germline V gene encodes CDR1 MDHEN and CDR2 SYDVKM. The ends were cut back, 3 bases at V and 7 bases at J, with 13 bases in the middle. CDR3 length: 14 residues. The CDR3 DNA sequence: TGTGCCAGCAGTTTGACGGAGCGCGACCAGCCCCAGCATTTT. Protein product: CASSLTERDQPQHF.

Here the CDR3 DNA reads TGTGCCAGCAGTTTATGGCCCGACAGGCCAAACACTGAAGCTTTCTTT. This sequence encodes CASSLWPDRPNTEAFF. This chain links TRBV28 with TRBJ1-1, with D perhaps TRBD1 (6 bases). Trimming removed 0 bases from V and 2 bases from J, with 13 bases in between. CDR1 is MDHEN, CDR2 SYDVKM, per germline. The CDR3 is 16 residues long.

This chain's CDR3 is CATSTWEGGYGYTF. CDR3 bases: TGTGCCACCAGCACCTGGGAAGGGGGCTATGGCTACACCTTC. This chain uses TRBV15 with TRBJ1-2; the D gene is possibly TRBD1 (6 bases). This CDR3 comprises 14 residues. Germline CDR1 is LNHNV and CDR2 is YYDKDF (reference sequence). Trimming took off 4 bases at V and 4 bases at J, with 13 bases between the two ends.

The CDR3 DNA sequence: TGTGCCAGCAGTTTTAGCAGGGGGAACTACGAGCAGTACTTC. The encoded protein is CASSFSRGNYEQYF. The chain combines TRBV27 with TRBJ2-7, with 7 bases aligning to TRBD1. This CDR3 region has 14 residues. V shed 3 bases, J shed 3 bases, and the junction held 5 bases outside the gene matches. Germline lookup yields CDR1 MNHEY and CDR2 SMNVEV (reference sequence).

V gene TRBV6-1 combines with J gene TRBJ2-5, with D perhaps TRBD2 (5 bases). The CDR3 length is 14 residues. From germline, CDR1 is MNHNS and CDR2 SASEGT. Trimming removed 3 bases from V and 6 bases from J, with 14 bases in between. CDR3 bases: TGTGCCAGCAGTGACTGGCAGGAGGTGAAGACCCAGTACTTC. It yields the protein CASSDWQEVKTQYF.

The count of this clone is one. This chain uses TRBV9 with TRBJ1-2; D unclear. The V and J ends lost 3 bases and 6 bases respectively, with 9 bases between them. CDR3 length: 12 amino acids. Germline V gene lookup returns CDR1 SGDLS and CDR2 YYNGEE. The DNA of the CDR3 is TGTGCCAGCAGCGGACCGCAGGATGGCTACACCTTC. Translation: CASSGPQDGYTF. Together with reference TRBV9 and TRBJ1-2, the CDR3 gives the full variable domain: DSGVTQTPKHLITATGQRVTLRCSPRSGDLSVYWYQQSLDQGLQFLIQYYNGEERAKGNILERFSAQQFPDLHSELNLSSLELGDSALYFCASSGPQDGYTFGSGTRLTVV.

V is TRBV30 and J is TRBJ1-1; D is perhaps TRBD1 (5 bases). The V gene lost 2 bases and the J gene lost 4 bases, with 14 bases spanning the gap. Germline assignment: CDR1 GTSNPN and CDR2 SVGIG (reference sequence). This CDR3 is built from 14 residues. In nucleotides, the CDR3 is TGTGCCTGGAGTCTCGGGGGAGGAATCACTGAAGCTTTCTTT. Amino acid sequence: CAWSLGGGITEAFF.

This sequence joins TRBV6-5 and TRBJ2-5, with 8 bases lining up with TRBD2. The germline CDR1 and CDR2 sequences are MNHEY and SVGAGI. The V segment lost 2 bases and the J segment 3 bases; nucleotides outside the gene matches: 2. The CDR3 covers 14 residues. The CDR3: CASSYQAGEETQYF. In DNA, the CDR3 is TGTGCCAGCAGTTACCAAGCGGGAGAAGAGACCCAGTACTTC.

The chain couples TRBV27 to TRBJ2-7; TRBD2 matches 8 bases. V was clipped by 5 bases and J by 2 bases; unmatched bases: 11. CDR1 and CDR2 from the germline V gene are MNHEY and SMNVEV (reference sequence). CDR3 length: 16 residues. The CDR3 sequence is CASSPRPLADTYEQYF. In nucleotides, the CDR3 is TGTGCCAGCAGTCCCCGCCCACTAGCGGATACCTACGAGCAGTACTTC.

V usage is TRBV27 and J usage is TRBJ1-1; 8 bases agree with TRBD1. J was trimmed by 5 bases and V by 2 bases; bases with no gene match: 1. Germline V gives CDR1 MNHEY, CDR2 SMNVEV (reference sequence). This CDR3 has 13 residues. The CDR3 spells CASSLNRGTEAFF. CDR3 nucleotides: TGTGCCAGCAGTTTAAACAGGGGGACTGAAGCTTTCTTT.

This rearrangement joins TRBV11-2 to TRBJ2-7; perhaps TRBD2 as D (5 bases). Germline CDR1 and CDR2: SGHAT and FQNNGV. This CDR3 spans 12 amino acids. Trimming stripped 5 bases from V and 4 bases from J, with 9 bases between. The CDR3, as DNA: TGTGCCAGCAGCGGGAGCGAGTACGAGCAGTACTTC. Protein: CASSGSEYEQYF.

The chain carries TRBV18 and TRBJ1-1; 8 bases line up with TRBD1. With V trimmed by 0 bases and J by 3 bases, 6 bases remained unmatched. The CDR3 consists of 16 residues. Germline CDR1 is KGHSH and CDR2 is LQKENI. The CDR3 sequence: CASSPPGTGLDTEAFF. The CDR3 nucleotides are TGTGCCAGCTCACCACCAGGGACAGGTCTGGACACTGAAGCTTTCTTT.

The V gene is TRBV5-1, the J gene TRBJ1-1; tentatively, D is TRBD1 (5 bases). CDR3 length equals 13 residues. Germline CDR1 SGHRS, CDR2 YFSETQ. Trimming cost V 4 bases and J 8 bases, with 15 bases left between them. DNA of the CDR3: TGCGCCAGCAGCGAAGACAGATACCAGGAAGCTTTCTTT. Translated: CASSEDRYQEAFF.

The chain joins TRBV4-3 to TRBJ2-7; 8 bases are shared with TRBD2. CDR3 size: 18 residues. Per germline, CDR1 LGHNA and CDR2 YSLEER. With V trimmed by 0 bases and J by 4 bases, 14 bases remained unmatched. The CDR3 loop is CASSQDEPAGERAYEQYF. CDR3 in DNA: TGCGCCAGCAGCCAAGATGAGCCAGCGGGGGAGCGAGCTTACGAGCAGTACTTC.

The V and J genes are TRBV14 and TRBJ2-7, with TRBD1 matching over 7 bases. The V gene end was trimmed by 6 bases and the J gene end by 7 bases; junction bases not matched to a gene: 9. CDR1 and CDR2 (germline): SGHDN, FVKESK. CDR3 length equals 13 residues. The CDR3 nucleotides read TGTGCCAGCAGTCAAAGACAGGGTGGGGAGCAGTACTTC. It yields the protein CASSQRQGGEQYF.

The chain couples TRBV27 to TRBJ1-4; TRBD1 matches at 9 bases. Germline CDR1 and CDR2: MNHEY and SMNVEV (reference sequence). The ends lost 7 bases at V and 11 bases at J; junction bases unmatched: 17. This CDR3 region has 16 residues. The CDR3 nucleotides are TGTGCCAGCACCTTAACGCCGGGACAGGGCCCTCAGAAACTGTTTTTT. Protein sequence: CASTLTPGQGPQKLFF.